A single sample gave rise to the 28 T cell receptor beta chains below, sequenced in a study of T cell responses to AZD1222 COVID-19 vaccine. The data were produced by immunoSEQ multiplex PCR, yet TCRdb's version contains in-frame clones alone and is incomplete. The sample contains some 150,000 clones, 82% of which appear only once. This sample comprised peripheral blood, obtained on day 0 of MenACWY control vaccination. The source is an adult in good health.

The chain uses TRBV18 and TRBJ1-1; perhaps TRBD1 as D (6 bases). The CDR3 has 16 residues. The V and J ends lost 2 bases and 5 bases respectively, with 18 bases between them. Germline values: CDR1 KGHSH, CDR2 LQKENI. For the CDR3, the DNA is TGTGCCAGCTCACCAGACAGGCTCTCAGTTAGGACTGAAGCTTTCTTT. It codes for CASSPDRLSVRTEAFF.

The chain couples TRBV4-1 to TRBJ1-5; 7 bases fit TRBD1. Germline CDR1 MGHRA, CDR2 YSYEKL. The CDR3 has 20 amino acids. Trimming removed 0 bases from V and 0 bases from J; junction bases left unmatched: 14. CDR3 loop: CASSQDPGRGRGGSNQPQHF. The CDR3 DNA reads TGCGCCAGCAGCCAAGATCCTGGTAGGGGGCGGGGAGGTAGCAATCAGCCCCAGCATTTT.

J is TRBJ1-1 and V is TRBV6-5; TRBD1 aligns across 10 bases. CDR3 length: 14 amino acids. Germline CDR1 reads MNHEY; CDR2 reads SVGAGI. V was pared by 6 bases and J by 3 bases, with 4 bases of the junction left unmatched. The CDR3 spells CASRVDRGDTEAFF. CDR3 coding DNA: TGTGCCAGCAGGGTGGACAGGGGGGACACTGAAGCTTTCTTT.

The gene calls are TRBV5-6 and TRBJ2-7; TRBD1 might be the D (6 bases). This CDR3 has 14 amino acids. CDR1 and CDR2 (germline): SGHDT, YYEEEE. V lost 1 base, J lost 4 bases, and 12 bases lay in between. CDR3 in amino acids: CASSLSHRAYEQYV. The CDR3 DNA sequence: TGTGCCAGCAGCTTGAGTCACAGGGCATACGAGCAGTACGTC.

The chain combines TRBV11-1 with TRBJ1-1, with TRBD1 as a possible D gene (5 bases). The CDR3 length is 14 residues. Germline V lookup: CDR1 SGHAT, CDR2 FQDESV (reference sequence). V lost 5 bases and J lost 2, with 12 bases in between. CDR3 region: CASSKGRSNTEAFF. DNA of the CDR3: TGTGCCAGCAGCAAGGGACGGTCTAACACTGAAGCTTTCTTT.

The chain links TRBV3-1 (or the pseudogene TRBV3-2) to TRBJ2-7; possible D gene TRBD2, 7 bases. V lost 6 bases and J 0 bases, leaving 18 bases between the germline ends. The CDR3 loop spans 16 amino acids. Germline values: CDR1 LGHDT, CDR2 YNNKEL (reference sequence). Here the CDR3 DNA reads TGTGCCAGCAGTACGACTCGTAGGGGGGGCTCCTACGAGCAGTACTTC. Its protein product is CASSTTRRGGSYEQYF.

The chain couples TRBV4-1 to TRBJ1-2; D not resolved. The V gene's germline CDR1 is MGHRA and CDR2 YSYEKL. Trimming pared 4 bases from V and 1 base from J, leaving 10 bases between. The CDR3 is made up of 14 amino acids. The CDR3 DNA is TGCGCCAGCAGCCGCCAGAATGATAACTATGGCTACACCTTC. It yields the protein CASSRQNDNYGYTF.

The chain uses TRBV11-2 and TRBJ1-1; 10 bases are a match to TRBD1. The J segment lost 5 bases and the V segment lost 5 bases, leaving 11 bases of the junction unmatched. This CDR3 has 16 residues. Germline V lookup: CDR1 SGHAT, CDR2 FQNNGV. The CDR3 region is CASSGDRGRLRTEAFF. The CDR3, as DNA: TGTGCCAGCAGCGGCGACAGGGGGCGTTTGAGGACTGAAGCTTTCTTT.

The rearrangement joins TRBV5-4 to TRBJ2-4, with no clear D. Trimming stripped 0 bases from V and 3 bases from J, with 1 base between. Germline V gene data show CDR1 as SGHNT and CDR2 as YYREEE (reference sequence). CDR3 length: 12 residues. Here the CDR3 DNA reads TGTGCCAGCAGCTTGGACAAAAACATTCAGTACTTC. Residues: CASSLDKNIQYF.

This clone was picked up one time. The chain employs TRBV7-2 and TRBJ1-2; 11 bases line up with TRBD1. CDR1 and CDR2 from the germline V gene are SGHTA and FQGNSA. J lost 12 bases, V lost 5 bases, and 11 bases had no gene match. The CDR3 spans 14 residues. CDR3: CASSRDRGNGVDTF. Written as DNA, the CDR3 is TGTGCCAGCAGCCGGGACAGGGGGAATGGGGTAGACACCTTC. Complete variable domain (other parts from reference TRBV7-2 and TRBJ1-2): GAGVSQSPSNKVTEKGKDVELRCDPISGHTALYWYRQSLGQGLEFLIYFQGNSAPDKSGLPSDRFSAERTGGSVSTLTIQRTQQEDSAVYLCASSRDRGNGVDTFGSGTRLTVV.

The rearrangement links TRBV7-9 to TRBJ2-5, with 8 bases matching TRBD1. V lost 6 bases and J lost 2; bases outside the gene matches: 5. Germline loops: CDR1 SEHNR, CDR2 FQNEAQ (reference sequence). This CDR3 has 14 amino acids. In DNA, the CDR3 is TGTGCCAGCAGACATTGGGACAGGCAAGAGACCCAGTACTTC. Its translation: CASRHWDRQETQYF. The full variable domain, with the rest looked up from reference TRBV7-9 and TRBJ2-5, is DTGVSQNPRHKITKRGQNVTFRCDPISEHNRLYWYRQTLGQGPEFLTYFQNEAQLEKSRLLSDRFSAERPKGSFSTLEIQRTEQGDSAMYLCASRHWDRQETQYFGPGTRLLVL.

Here the CDR3 reads CASSYHGTGSTDTQYF. Here the CDR3 DNA reads TGTGCCAGCAGCTACCACGGGACCGGAAGCACAGATACGCAGTATTTT. The chain combines TRBV14 with TRBJ2-3; D tentatively reads TRBD1 or TRBD2 (5 bases each). Germline CDR1 SGHDN, CDR2 FVKESK. The CDR3 contains 16 residues. With 5 bases removed from V and 0 bases from J, the gap between germline ends came to 15 bases.

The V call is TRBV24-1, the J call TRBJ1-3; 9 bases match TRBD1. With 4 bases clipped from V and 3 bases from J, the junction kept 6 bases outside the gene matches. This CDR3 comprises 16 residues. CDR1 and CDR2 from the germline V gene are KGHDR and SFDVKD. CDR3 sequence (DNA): TGTGCCACCAGTGACTTATGGGACAGGGATGGAAACACCATATATTTT. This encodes CATSDLWDRDGNTIYF.

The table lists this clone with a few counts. This CDR3 reads CASSTGGYSGQLFF. DNA of the CDR3: TGTGCCAGCAGCACGGGGGGGTACTCAGGGCAACTGTTTTTT. The chain has TRBV21-1 and TRBJ1-4. TRBV21-1 is a pseudogene segment. The CDR3 loop spans 14 amino acids.

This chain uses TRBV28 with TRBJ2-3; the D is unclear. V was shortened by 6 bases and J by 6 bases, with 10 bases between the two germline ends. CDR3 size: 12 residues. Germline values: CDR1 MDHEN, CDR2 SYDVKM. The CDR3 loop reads CASRDERDTQYF. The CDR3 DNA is TGTGCCAGCAGGGATGAGAGGGATACGCAGTATTTT.

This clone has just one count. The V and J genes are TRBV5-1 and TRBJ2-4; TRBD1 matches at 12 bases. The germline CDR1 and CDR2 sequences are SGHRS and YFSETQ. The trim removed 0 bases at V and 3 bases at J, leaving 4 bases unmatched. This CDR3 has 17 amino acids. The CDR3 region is CASSLEGTGGFKNIQYF. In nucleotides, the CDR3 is TGCGCCAGCAGCTTGGAGGGGACAGGGGGCTTCAAAAACATTCAGTACTTC.

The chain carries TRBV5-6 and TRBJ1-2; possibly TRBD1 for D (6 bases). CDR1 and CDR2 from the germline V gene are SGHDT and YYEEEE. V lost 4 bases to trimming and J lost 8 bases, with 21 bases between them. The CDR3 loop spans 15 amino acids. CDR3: CASSHRVDYREGYTF. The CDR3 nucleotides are TGTGCCAGCAGCCACCGGGTAGATTACAGGGAAGGCTACACCTTC. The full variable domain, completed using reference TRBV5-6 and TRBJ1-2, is DAGVTQSPTHLIKTRGQQVTLRCSPKSGHDTVSWYQQALGQGPQFIFQYYEEEERQRGNFPDRFSGHQFPNYSSELNVNALLLGDSALYLCASSHRVDYREGYTFGSGTRLTVV.

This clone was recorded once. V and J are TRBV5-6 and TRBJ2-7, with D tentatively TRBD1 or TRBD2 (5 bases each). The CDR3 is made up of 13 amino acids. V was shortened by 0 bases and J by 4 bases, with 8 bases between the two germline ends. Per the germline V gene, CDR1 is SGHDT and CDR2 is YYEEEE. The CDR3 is CASSLAGRYEQYF. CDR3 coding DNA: TGTGCCAGCAGCTTGGCGGGGCGTTACGAGCAGTACTTC.

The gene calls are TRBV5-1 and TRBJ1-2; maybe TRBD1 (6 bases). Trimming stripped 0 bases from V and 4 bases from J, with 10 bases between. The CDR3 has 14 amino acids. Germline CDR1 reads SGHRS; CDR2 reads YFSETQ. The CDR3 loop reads CASSLETGPYGYTF. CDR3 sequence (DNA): TGCGCCAGCAGCTTGGAAACAGGGCCCTATGGCTACACCTTC.

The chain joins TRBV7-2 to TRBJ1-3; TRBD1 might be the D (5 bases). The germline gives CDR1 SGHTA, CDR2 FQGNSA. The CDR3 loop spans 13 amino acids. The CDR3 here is CAYGGGTGNTIYF. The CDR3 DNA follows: TGTGCTTACGGTGGCGGGACCGGAAACACCATATATTTT.

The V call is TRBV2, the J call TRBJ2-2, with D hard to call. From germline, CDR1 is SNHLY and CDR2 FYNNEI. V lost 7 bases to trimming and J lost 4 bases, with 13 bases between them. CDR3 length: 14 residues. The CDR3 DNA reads TGTGCCAGCACCGACGGTTTTCTCACCGGGGAGCTGTTTTTT. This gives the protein CASTDGFLTGELFF.

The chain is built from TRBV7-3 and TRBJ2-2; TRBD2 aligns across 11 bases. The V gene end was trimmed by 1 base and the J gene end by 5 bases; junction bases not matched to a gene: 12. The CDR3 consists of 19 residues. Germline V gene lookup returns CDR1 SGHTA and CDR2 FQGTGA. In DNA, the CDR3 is TGTGCCAGCAGCTTAAAGGCCCTCACTAGCGGGGGAGGGACCGGGGAGCTGTTTTTT. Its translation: CASSLKALTSGGGTGELFF.

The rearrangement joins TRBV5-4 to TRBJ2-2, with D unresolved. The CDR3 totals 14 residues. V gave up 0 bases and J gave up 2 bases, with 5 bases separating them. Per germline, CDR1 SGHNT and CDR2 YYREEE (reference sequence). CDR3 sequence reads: CASSLEHNTGELFF. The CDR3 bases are TGTGCCAGCAGCTTGGAACACAACACCGGGGAGCTGTTTTTT.

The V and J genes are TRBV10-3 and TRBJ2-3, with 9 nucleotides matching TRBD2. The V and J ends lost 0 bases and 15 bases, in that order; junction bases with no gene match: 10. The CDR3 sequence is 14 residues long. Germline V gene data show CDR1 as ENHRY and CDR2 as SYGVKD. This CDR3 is CAISESTPLGLAYF. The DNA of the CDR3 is TGTGCCATCAGTGAGTCGACCCCCCTGGGACTAGCCTATTTT.

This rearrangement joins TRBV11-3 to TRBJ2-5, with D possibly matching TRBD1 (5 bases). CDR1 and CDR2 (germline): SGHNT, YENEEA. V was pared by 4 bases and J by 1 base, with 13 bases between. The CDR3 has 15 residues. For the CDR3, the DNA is TGTGCCAGCAGCTCCAGGGTTAGGGGCCAAGAGACCCAGTACTTC. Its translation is CASSSRVRGQETQYF. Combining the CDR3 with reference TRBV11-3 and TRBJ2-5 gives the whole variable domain EAGVVQSPRYKIIEKKQPVAFWCNPISGHNTLYWYLQNLGQGPELLIRYENEEAVDDSQLPKDRFSAERLKGVDSTLKIQPAELGDSAVYLCASSSRVRGQETQYFGPGTRLLVL.

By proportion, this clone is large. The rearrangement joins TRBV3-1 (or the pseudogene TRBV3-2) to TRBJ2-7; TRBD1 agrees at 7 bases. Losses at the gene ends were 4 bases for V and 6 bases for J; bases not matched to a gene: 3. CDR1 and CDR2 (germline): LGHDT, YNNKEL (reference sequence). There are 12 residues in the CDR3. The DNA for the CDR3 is TGTGCCAGCAGCCCGACAGGGATCGAGCAGTACTTC. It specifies CASSPTGIEQYF.

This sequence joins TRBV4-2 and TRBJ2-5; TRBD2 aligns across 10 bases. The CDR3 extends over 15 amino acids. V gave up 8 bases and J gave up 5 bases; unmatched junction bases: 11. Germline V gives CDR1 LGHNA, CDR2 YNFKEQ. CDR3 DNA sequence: TGTGCCAGCGCCAAGAAGAGCGGGGGGGTGGAGACCCAGTACTTC. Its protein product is CASAKKSGGVETQYF.

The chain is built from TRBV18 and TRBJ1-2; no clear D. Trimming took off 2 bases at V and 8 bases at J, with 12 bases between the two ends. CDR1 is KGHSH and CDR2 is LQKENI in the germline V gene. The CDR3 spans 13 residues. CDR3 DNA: TGTGCCAGCTCACCAAATTCAGCGGAAGGCTACACCTTC. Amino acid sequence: CASSPNSAEGYTF.